The entry that follows covers one TCR beta chain sequence. The source of the sample is a study of blood T cell repertoires in COVID-19. The table came from immunoSEQ multiplex PCR; TCRdb's copy has only in-frame clones and leaves some out. This table has 35,000 to 50,000 clones, 70% to 85% appearing once. With V trimmed by 3 bases and J by 5 bases, 10 bases remained unmatched. There are 17 residues in the CDR3. In germline, CDR1 is SGDLS, CDR2 YYNGEE. J is TRBJ2-3 and V is TRBV9, with TRBD2 matching 12 bases. This TCR derives from a human donor with acute or convalescent COVID-19. The donor label of this sample is uncertain. Sequenced sample: peripheral blood. The CDR3 DNA sequence: TGTGCCAGCAGCGAGAATACAGGGGGACTAGCGGGAGATACGCAGTATTTT. It codes for CASSENTGGLAGDTQYF.